This T cell receptor (beta chain) was sequenced during a study of cytomegalovirus exposure and HLA in healthy donors. This clone came up once. The primer mix had 60 Vbeta and 13 Jbeta primers. Data came from immunoSEQ multiplex PCR; TCRdb stores just in-frame clones and leaves some out. The sample lists about 180,000 clones, around 80% occurring once. CDR1 MNHNS and CDR2 SASEGT come from the germline V gene. The CDR3 is made up of 16 amino acids. Germline trimming cut 3 bases from V and 5 bases from J; bases unmatched to any gene: 5. The sample was PBMCs. This TCR was sampled from a man between 18 and 35 years old in good health and CMV-seronegative. The chain employs TRBV6-1 and TRBJ2-3, with 13 bases aligning to TRBD2. CDR3 amino acids: CASSDQGLAGRDTQYF. CDR3 coding DNA: TGTGCCAGCAGTGACCAGGGACTAGCGGGGAGAGATACGCAGTATTTT.